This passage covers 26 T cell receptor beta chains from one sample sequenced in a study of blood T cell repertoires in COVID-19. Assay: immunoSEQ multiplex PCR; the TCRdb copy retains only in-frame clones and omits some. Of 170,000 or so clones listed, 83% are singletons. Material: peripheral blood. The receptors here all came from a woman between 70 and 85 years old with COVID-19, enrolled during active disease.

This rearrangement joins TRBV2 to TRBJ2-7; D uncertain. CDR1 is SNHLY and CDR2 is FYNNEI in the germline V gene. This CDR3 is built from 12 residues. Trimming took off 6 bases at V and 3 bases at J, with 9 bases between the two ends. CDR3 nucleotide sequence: TGTGCCAGCAGACTCGACATCTACGAGCAGTACTTC. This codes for CASRLDIYEQYF.

CDR3 amino acids: CASSLTRGSAIAQYF. The CDR3 nucleotides read TGTGCCAGCAGCTTAACCCGCGGGAGTGCTATTGCGCAGTATTTT. The chain has TRBV7-2 and TRBJ2-3; TRBD2 matches at 7 bases. With V trimmed by 2 bases and J by 10 bases, 12 bases remained unmatched. Germline V gene lookup returns CDR1 SGHTA and CDR2 FQGNSA. This CDR3 is built from 15 residues. The entire variable domain, with the rest obtained from reference TRBV7-2 and TRBJ2-3, is as follows: GAGVSQSPSNKVTEKGKDVELRCDPISGHTALYWYRQSLGQGLEFLIYFQGNSAPDKSGLPSDRFSAERTGGSVSTLTIQRTQQEDSAVYLCASSLTRGSAIAQYFGPGTRLTVL.

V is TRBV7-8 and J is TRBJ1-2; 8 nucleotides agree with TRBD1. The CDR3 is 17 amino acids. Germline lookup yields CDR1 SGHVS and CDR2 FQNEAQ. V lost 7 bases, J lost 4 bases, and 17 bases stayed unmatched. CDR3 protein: CASNFGTPRDRSYGYTF. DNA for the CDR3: TGTGCCAGCAACTTTGGCACCCCCCGGGACAGGTCCTATGGCTACACCTTC.

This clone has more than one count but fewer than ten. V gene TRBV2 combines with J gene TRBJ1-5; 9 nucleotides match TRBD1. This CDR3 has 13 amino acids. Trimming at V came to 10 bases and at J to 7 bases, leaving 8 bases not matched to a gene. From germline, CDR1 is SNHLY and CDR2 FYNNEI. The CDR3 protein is CATTGGTRQPQHF. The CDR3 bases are TGTGCCACCACAGGGGGCACAAGACAGCCCCAGCATTTT.

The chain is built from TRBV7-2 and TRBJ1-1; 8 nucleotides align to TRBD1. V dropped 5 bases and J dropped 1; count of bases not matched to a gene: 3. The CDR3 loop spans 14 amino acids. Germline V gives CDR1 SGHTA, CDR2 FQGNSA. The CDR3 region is CASSPQGGNTEAFF. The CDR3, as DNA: TGTGCCAGCAGCCCACAGGGGGGGAACACTGAAGCTTTCTTT.

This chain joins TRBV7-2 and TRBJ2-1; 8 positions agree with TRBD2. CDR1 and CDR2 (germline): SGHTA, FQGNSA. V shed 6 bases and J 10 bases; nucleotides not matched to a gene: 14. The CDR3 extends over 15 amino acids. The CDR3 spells CASRPTSGPFSEQFF. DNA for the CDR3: TGTGCCAGCAGGCCAACTAGCGGCCCTTTTAGCGAGCAGTTCTTC.

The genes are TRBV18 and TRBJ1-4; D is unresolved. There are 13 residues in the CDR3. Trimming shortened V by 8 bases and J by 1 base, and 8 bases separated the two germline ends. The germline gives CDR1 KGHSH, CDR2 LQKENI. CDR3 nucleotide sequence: TGTGCCAGCGACCGGGGAACTAATGAAAAACTGTTTTTT. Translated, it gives CASDRGTNEKLFF.

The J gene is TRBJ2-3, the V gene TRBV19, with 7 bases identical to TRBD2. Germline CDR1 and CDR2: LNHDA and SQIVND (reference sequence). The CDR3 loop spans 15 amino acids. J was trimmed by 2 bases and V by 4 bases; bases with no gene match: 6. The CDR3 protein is CASSKSAGHTDTQYF. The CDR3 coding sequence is TGTGCCAGTAGTAAGTCAGCGGGGCACACAGATACGCAGTATTTT.

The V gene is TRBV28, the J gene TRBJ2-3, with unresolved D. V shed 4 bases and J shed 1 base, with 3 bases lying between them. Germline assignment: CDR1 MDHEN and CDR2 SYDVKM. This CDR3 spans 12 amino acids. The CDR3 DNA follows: TGTGCCAGCAGTTCTCGCACAGATACGCAGTATTTT. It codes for CASSSRTDTQYF.

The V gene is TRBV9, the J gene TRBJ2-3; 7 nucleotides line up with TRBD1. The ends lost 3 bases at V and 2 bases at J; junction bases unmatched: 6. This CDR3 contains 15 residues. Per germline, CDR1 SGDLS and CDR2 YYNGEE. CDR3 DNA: TGTGCCAGCAGCGGACGGGACAGACCCACAGATACGCAGTATTTT. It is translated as CASSGRDRPTDTQYF.

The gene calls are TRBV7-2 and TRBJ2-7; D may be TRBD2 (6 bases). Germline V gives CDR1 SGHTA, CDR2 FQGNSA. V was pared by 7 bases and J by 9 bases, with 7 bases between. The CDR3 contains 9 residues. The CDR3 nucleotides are TGTGCCAGCACCGGGGGGCAGTACTTC. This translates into CASTGGQYF.

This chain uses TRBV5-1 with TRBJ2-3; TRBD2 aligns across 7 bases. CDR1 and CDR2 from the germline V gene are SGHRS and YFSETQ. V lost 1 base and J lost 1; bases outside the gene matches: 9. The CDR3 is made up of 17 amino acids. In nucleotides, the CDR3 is TGCGCCAGCAGCTTGCGGCCTAGCGGAGGGGGCACAGATACGCAGTATTTT. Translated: CASSLRPSGGGTDTQYF.

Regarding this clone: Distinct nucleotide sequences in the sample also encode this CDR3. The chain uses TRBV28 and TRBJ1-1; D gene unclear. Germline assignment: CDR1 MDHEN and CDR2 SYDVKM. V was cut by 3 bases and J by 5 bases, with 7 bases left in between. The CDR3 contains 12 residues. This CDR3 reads CASSLVRTEAFF. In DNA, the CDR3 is TGTGCCAGCAGTTTGGTCCGGACTGAAGCTTTCTTT. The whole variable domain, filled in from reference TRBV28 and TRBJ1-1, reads DVKVTQSSRYLVKRTGEKVFLECVQDMDHENMFWYRQDPGLGLRLIYFSYDVKMKEKGDIPEGYSVSREKKERFSLILESASTNQTSMYLCASSLVRTEAFFGQGTRLTVV.

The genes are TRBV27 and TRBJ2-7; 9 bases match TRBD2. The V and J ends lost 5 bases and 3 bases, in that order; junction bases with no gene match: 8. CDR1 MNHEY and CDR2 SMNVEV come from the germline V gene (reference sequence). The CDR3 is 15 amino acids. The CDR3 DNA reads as TGTGCCAGCAGTCCGCGACTAGCGGCCCACTACGAGCAGTACTTC. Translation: CASSPRLAAHYEQYF.

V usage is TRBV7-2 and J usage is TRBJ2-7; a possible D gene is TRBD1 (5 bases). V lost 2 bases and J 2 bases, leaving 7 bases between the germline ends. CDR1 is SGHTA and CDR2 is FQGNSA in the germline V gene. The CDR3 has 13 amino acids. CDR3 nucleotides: TGTGCCAGCAGCTTACAACAGGCCTACGAGCAGTACTTC. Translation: CASSLQQAYEQYF.

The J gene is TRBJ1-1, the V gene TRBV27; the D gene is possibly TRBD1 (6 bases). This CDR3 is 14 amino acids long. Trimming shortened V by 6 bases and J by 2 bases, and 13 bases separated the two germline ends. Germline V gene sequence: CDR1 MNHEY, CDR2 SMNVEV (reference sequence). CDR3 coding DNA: TGTGCCAGCAGCTTTAGGGGACAAAACACTGAAGCTTTCTTT. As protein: CASSFRGQNTEAFF.

The CDR3 loop is CACSGGAGANVLTF. CDR3 sequence (DNA): TGTGCCTGTTCCGGCGGAGCTGGGGCCAACGTCCTGACTTTC. The V call is TRBV30, the J call TRBJ2-6; D is undetermined. This CDR3 is built from 14 residues. Germline CDR1 GTSNPN, CDR2 SVGIG (reference sequence). V was trimmed by 6 bases and J by 2 bases, leaving 11 bases between them.

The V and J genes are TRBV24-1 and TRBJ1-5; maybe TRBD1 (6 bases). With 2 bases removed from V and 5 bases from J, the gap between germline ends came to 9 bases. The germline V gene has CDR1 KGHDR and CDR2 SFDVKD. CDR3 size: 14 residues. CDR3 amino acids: CATSDSDRYQPQHF. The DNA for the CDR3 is TGTGCCACCAGTGATTCAGACAGGTATCAGCCCCAGCATTTT.

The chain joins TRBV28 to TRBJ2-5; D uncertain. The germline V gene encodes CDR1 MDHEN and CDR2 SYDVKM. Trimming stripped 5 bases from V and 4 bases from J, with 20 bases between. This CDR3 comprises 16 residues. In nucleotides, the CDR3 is TGTGCCAGCAGTGCGGAATTGGCTAGTCCCCCAGAGACCCAGTACTTC. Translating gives CASSAELASPPETQYF. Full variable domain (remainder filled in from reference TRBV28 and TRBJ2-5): DVKVTQSSRYLVKRTGEKVFLECVQDMDHENMFWYRQDPGLGLRLIYFSYDVKMKEKGDIPEGYSVSREKKERFSLILESASTNQTSMYLCASSAELASPPETQYFGPGTRLLVL.

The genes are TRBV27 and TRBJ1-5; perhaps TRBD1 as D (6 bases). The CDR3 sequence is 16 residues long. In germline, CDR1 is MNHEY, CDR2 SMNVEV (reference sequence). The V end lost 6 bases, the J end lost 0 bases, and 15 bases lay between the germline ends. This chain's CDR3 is CASSLKGHNSNQPQHF. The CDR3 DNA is TGTGCCAGCAGCCTAAAGGGACATAATAGCAATCAGCCCCAGCATTTT.

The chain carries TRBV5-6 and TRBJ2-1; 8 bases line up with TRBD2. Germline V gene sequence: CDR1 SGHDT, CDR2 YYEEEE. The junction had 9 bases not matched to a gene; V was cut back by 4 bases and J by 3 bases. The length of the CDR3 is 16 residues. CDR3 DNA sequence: TGTGCCAGCAGCACTGAAAAGCGGGAGATCTACAATGAGCAGTTCTTC. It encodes CASSTEKREIYNEQFF.

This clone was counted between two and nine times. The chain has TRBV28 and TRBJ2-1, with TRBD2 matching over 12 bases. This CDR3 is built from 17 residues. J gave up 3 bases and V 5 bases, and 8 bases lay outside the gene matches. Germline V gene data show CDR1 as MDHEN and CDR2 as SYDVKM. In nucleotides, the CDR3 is TGTGCCAGCAGTCCATCGACTAGCGGGAGATACTACAATGAGCAGTTCTTC. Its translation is CASSPSTSGRYYNEQFF.

The CDR3, as DNA: TGTGCCAGCAGGCTAAGGAGTTCAGGGACCGGGGAGCTGTTTTTT. It codes for CASRLRSSGTGELFF. The V gene is TRBV6-5, the J gene TRBJ2-2; possibly TRBD1 for D (5 bases). The CDR3 length is 15 residues. Germline-derived CDR1 and CDR2 are MNHEY and SVGAGI. Deletions cut 6 bases from V and 5 bases from J, with 16 bases between.

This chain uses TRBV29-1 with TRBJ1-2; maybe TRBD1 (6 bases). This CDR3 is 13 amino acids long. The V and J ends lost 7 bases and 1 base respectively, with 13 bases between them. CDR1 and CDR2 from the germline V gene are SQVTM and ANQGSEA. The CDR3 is CSGGDIDNYGYTF. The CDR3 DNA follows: TGCAGCGGAGGGGACATCGATAACTATGGCTACACCTTC. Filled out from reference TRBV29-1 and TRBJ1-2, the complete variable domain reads SAVISQKPSRDICQRGTSLTIQCQVDSQVTMMFWYRQQPGQSLTLIATANQGSEATYESGFVIDKFPISRPNLTFSTLTVSNMSPEDSSIYLCSGGDIDNYGYTFGSGTRLTVV.

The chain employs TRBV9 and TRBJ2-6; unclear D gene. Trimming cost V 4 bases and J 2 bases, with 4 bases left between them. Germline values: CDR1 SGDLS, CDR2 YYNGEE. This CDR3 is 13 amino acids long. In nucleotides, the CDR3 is TGTGCCAGCAGCCTTACTGGGGCCAACGTCCTGACTTTC. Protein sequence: CASSLTGANVLTF.

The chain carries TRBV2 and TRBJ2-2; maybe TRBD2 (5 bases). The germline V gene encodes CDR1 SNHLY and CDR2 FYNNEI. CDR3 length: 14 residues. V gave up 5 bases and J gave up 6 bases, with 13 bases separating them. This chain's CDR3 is CASSFTRLSGELFF. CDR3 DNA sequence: TGTGCCAGCAGTTTCACTAGACTGTCCGGGGAGCTGTTTTTT.